Listed below are T cell receptor beta chains from one sample, sequenced in a study of T-cell memory formation after mild COVID-19. Each CDR3 protein gets one entry after TCRdb re-called the 5' RACE reads with MiXCR. Found here are 280,000 or so distinct CDR3 sequences, 7% to 10% of them singletons; the top ten hold approximately 23%. Sequenced: PBMCs or a T cell subset sorted from them (not recorded which). Source of these receptors: a man between 18 and 29 years old who had mild COVID-19 (a few samples of this study predate the infection). Cell type and time point are not known. CDR3s include the opening cysteine and the closing phenylalanine or tryptophan. The D gene is left open where the match is weak. Only some rows state a clone size, as once, few, many or a class for expanded clones.

V	D	length	J	size	DNA	CDR3
TRBV5-1	NA	15	TRBJ1-4	NA	TGCGCCAGCAGCTTTAACGGTGGGCTAGGTGAAAAACTGTTTTTT	CASSFNGGLGEKLFF
TRBV18	TRBD1	14	TRBJ1-2	NA	TGTGCCAGCTCACCATACCGGGACAGCAATGGCTACACCTTC	CASSPYRDSNGYTF
TRBV7-2	NA	17	TRBJ1-2	NA	TGTGCCAGCAGCTCGCCCCCGGGGACGATTAAAGTCTATGGCTACACCTTC	CASSSPPGTIKVYGYTF
TRBV6-5	TRBD1	14	TRBJ1-5	many	TGTGCCAGCAGGGGCAGGGGGCCCAATCAGCCCCAGCATTTT	CASRGRGPNQPQHF
TRBV6-2/TRBV6-3	NA	17	TRBJ1-5	few	TGTGCCAGCAGTTATTTCCACGGGGGCGGCGGCAATCAGCCCCAGCATTTT	CASSYFHGGGGNQPQHF
TRBV20-1	NA	14	TRBJ2-1	few	TGCAGTGCAGGTGGACAGAGTTTATACAATGAGCAGTTCTTC	CSAGGQSLYNEQFF
TRBV11-2	NA	16	TRBJ1-3	NA	TGTGCCAGCAGCATAGGGTTCGGGACGGCTGGAAACACCATATATTTT	CASSIGFGTAGNTIYF
TRBV6-1	NA	12	TRBJ2-1	NA	TGTGCCAGCAGTGCGCGGGGTAGGGAGCAGTTCTTC	CASSARGREQFF
TRBV15	NA	14	TRBJ2-3	NA	TGTGCCACCGTACGGGCGGACTACACAGATACGCAGTATTTT	CATVRADYTDTQYF
TRBV5-1	NA	16	TRBJ1-2	few	TGCGCCAGCAGCTTGGACGTGACAGAAGACCCTTATGGCTACACCTTC	CASSLDVTEDPYGYTF
TRBV4-2	TRBD2	17	TRBJ2-1	NA	TGTGCCAGCAGCCAAGTCCTCACTAGCGGGGATTCCGATGAGCAGTTCTTC	CASSQVLTSGDSDEQFF
TRBV12-3/TRBV12-4	NA	12	TRBJ1-1	NA	TGTGCCAGCATCCCTATCAGGGGAGGAGCTTTCTTT	CASIPIRGGAFF
TRBV14	NA	15	TRBJ1-6	few	TGTGCCAGCATAACGCAGGAATGGCAGCGTTCACCCCTCCACTTT	CASITQEWQRSPLHF
TRBV12-3/TRBV12-4	NA	14	TRBJ2-5	many	TGTGCCAGCAGCAACAGGAGGATCCAAGAGACCCAGTACTTC	CASSNRRIQETQYF
TRBV6-6	TRBD2	19	TRBJ2-3	few	TGTGCCAGCAGTTACTCGATAGCGGGGGGGCAAATTCGCACAGATACGCAGTATTTT	CASSYSIAGGQIRTDTQYF
TRBV20-1	NA	12	TRBJ2-7	many	TGCAGTGCTAGGGGAGCCCGGGGGGAGCAGTACTTC	CSARGARGEQYF
TRBV12-3/TRBV12-4	NA	15	TRBJ1-5	NA	TGTGCCAGCAGTCCTGGTAGGGTTACTAATCAGCCCCAGCATTTT	CASSPGRVTNQPQHF
TRBV5-5	TRBD1	14	TRBJ2-7	NA	TGTGCCAGCAGCTTGTTAGGGGGCGCGTACGAGCAGTACTTC	CASSLLGGAYEQYF
TRBV5-1	TRBD1	15	TRBJ2-2	few	TGCGCCAGCAGCTGGGGACAGACTGTACCCGGGGAGCTGTTTTTT	CASSWGQTVPGELFF
TRBV7-9	NA	15	TRBJ2-3	NA	TGTGCCAGCAGCTTCCGGGGTGCTAGCACAGATACGCAGTATTTT	CASSFRGASTDTQYF
TRBV20-1	TRBD1	14	TRBJ1-2	few	TGCAGTGCTGGTCCTAAAACAGGGGTGGGCGGCTACACCTTC	CSAGPKTGVGGYTF
TRBV7-6	NA	15	TRBJ2-2	NA	TGTGCCAGCAGCTTCTGGGGGCCGAACACCGGGGAGCTGTTTTTT	CASSFWGPNTGELFF
TRBV10-3	TRBD2	14	TRBJ2-7	few	TGTGCCATACGCGGACTAGCGGGGGCCTACGAGCAGTACTTC	CAIRGLAGAYEQYF
TRBV7-9	NA	16	TRBJ2-1	NA	TGTGCCAGCAGCTTAACATCGGGGAGCCCCTACAATGAGCAGTTCTTC	CASSLTSGSPYNEQFF
TRBV7-9	NA	12	TRBJ1-2	few	TGTGCCAGCAGCTTTTCCCTATATGGCTACACCTTC	CASSFSLYGYTF
TRBV6-2/TRBV6-3	NA	14	TRBJ1-5	NA	TGTGCCAGCAGACGCAGTAATAGCAATCAGCCCCAGCATTTT	CASRRSNSNQPQHF
TRBV12-3/TRBV12-4	TRBD2	16	TRBJ2-7	few	TGTGCCAGCAGTTTAGGTGGTAGCGGGGATTTCTACGAGCAGTACTTC	CASSLGGSGDFYEQYF
TRBV18	NA	12	TRBJ2-1	few	TGTGCCAGCTCACCAGGGCTCTCTGAGCAGTTCTTC	CASSPGLSEQFF
TRBV29-1	NA	10	TRBJ1-1	NA	TGCAGCGGGGCGAGCACTGAAGCTTTCTTT	CSGASTEAFF
TRBV7-2	TRBD1	17	TRBJ1-2	few	TGTGCCAGCAGCTTGGGGGACAGGGACGTTATATACTATGGCTACACCTTC	CASSLGDRDVIYYGYTF
TRBV7-2	TRBD1	16	TRBJ2-1	NA	TGTGCCAGCAGCTTAGCGACAGGGGGCCGTAACCCAGAGCAGTTCTTC	CASSLATGGRNPEQFF
TRBV4-2	NA	15	TRBJ1-2	few	TGTGCCAGCAGCCAAGAGCTTGACAGCCACTATGGCTACACCTTC	CASSQELDSHYGYTF
TRBV6-2/TRBV6-3	TRBD2	19	TRBJ2-3	NA	TGTGCCAGCAGTCCCCATAGCGGGGGGACGTGGGGGGGCACAGATACGCAGTATTTT	CASSPHSGGTWGGTDTQYF
TRBV5-1	TRBD1	15	TRBJ1-4	NA	TGCGCCAGCAGCGACGACAGGGCTTACAATGAAAAACTGTTTTTT	CASSDDRAYNEKLFF
TRBV5-1	TRBD1	17	TRBJ2-6	few	TGCGCCAGTGAATCCGGGACAGGGCGTGCTGGGGCCAACGTCCTGACTTTC	CASESGTGRAGANVLTF